This note documents a single TCR beta chain sequence. Antigen specificity is unknown. The sample is drawn from a study of PD-1 blockade in classical Hodgkin lymphoma. The overall study: Patients had nivolumab dosed at 3 mg/kg, delivered intravenously every 2 weeks. Whole-study findings and limits: Only CD4+ TCR diversity, not CD8+, had risen significantly by C4D1. Some patients started nivolumab under 1 year after ASCT, and they were excluded.

Sequencing used immunoSEQ multiplex PCR; TCRdb keeps in-frame clones, though not all of them. The sample holds some 84,000 clones, about nine tenths seen once. With 3 bases clipped from V and 6 bases from J, the junction kept 9 bases outside the gene matches. The length of the CDR3 is 15 residues. In germline, CDR1 is KGHSH, CDR2 LQKENI. Each patient's relapse followed autologous stem cell transplantation, and brentuximab vedotin exposure varied. This receptor was taken from a human donor with classical Hodgkin lymphoma. The V gene is TRBV18, the J gene TRBJ2-7; TRBD1 matches at 9 bases. The sample in question was peripheral blood mononuclear cells (PBMCs), obtained at baseline. In DNA, the CDR3 is TGTGCCAGCTCACCCCCCACCGGGACAGGGTTCGAGCAGTACTTC. It translates to CASSPPTGTGFEQYF.